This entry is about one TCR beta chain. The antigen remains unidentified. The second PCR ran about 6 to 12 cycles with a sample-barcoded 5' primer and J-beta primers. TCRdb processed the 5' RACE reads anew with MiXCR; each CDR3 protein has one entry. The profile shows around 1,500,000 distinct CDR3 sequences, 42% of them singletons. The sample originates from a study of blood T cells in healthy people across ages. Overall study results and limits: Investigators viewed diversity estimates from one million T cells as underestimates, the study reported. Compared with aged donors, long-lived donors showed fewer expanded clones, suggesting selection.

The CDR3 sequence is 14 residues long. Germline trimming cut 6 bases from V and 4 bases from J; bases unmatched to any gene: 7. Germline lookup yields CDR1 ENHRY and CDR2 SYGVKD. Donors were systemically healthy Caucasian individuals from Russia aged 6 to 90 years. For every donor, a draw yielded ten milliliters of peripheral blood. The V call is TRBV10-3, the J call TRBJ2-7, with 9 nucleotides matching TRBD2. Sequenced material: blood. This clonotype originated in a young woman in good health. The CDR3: CAISVRLADYEQYF. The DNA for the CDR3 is TGTGCCATCAGCGTCCGACTAGCGGATTACGAGCAGTACTTC.